This T cell receptor beta chain came from a study of STAT5B mutations in CD4+ large granular lymphocyte leukemia. Study-wide results and caveats: 25% of private leukemic clonotypes occurred rarely in other patients' non-leukemic repertoires. CD4-sorted patient repertoires seemed more clonal than healthy CD4+ repertoires.

V lost 1 base to trimming and J lost 0 bases; unmatched junction nucleotides: 3. Germline loops: CDR1 SGHTA, CDR2 FQGTGA. The CDR3 loop spans 16 amino acids. For this clone: Antigen unknown.

Original methodology: Lowest detectable productive clonotype frequency was 2.59 x 10-5. Profiled with immunoSEQ multiplex PCR; TCRdb holds only in-frame clones, not every one. D and trimming were read from the DNA, whereas the V and J calls and clone size are those reported in that table. The sample comprises about 40,000 clones, approximately 84% of which are singletons, and 0.3% to 0.45% rests with the top ten. The sequencing sample was made of CD4+ T cells from blood buffy coats. The origin of this receptor is a human donor in good health. The chain links TRBV7-3 to TRBJ2-1; 7 bases line up with TRBD1. As DNA, the CDR3 is TGTGCCAGCAGCTTAAGAGGGGGCACCTCCTACAATGAGCAGTTCTTC. Its translation is CASSLRGGTSYNEQFF.